Below are 7 T cell receptor beta chains sequenced from a single sample in a study of radiation and T cells in renal cell carcinoma. Stated time point: blood 4 weeks post-SBRT, at nephrectomy. Treatment denoted: 15 Gy SBRT to primary tumor, nephrectomy 4 weeks later. The protocol was immunoSEQ multiplex PCR, while the TCRdb copy is restricted to in-frame clones and leaves out a portion. The data show roughly 86,000 clones, with just under 85% seen just once and roughly 10% held by the top ten. The input for sequencing was blood, taken from a patient whose treatment included radiotherapy and nephrectomy. These receptors all come from a man aged 50 or older with renal cell carcinoma.

The V gene is TRBV7-3, the J gene TRBJ1-5; 7 nucleotides agree with TRBD1. Trimming cost V 5 bases and J 2 bases; bases outside gene matches: 3. Germline CDR1 and CDR2: SGHTA and FQGTGA. The length of the CDR3 is 14 residues. The CDR3: CASSQTGRNQPQHF. The CDR3 nucleotides are TGTGCCAGCAGCCAGACAGGGCGCAATCAGCCCCAGCATTTT.

The chain couples TRBV6-5 to TRBJ1-1; D remains unclear. Germline V gene lookup returns CDR1 MNHEY and CDR2 SVGAGI. The V end was cut by 6 bases, the J end by 5 bases, with 13 bases between. The CDR3 extends over 13 amino acids. CDR3 in amino acids: CASSNIAKTEAFF. In DNA form, the CDR3 reads TGTGCCAGCAGCAATATAGCCAAGACTGAAGCTTTCTTT.

The V call is TRBV25-1, the J call TRBJ1-1; 7 bases map to TRBD1. After removal of 5 bases from V and 1 base from J, the junction contained 13 bases not matched to a gene. Per the germline V gene, CDR1 is MGHDK and CDR2 is SYGVNS. The CDR3 sequence is 17 residues long. Here the CDR3 DNA reads TGTGCCAGCAGTTCACAGGGGCCGTTCTCTTGGAACACTGAAGCTTTCTTT. Its protein product is CASSSQGPFSWNTEAFF.

V is TRBV5-5 and J is TRBJ2-1; the D is unclear. V was cut by 2 bases and J by 0 bases, with 12 bases left in between. Germline V gives CDR1 SGHKS, CDR2 YYEKEE (reference sequence). There are 16 residues in the CDR3. The CDR3, as DNA: TGTGCCAGCAGCTTAAACGGGCTAAGCTCCTACAATGAGCAGTTCTTC. Translated, it gives CASSLNGLSSYNEQFF.

This sequence joins TRBV5-1 and TRBJ1-5; no reliable D call. This CDR3 spans 14 amino acids. Trimming removed 5 bases at V and 5 bases at J, with 14 bases between. CDR1 SGHRS and CDR2 YFSETQ come from the germline V gene. CDR3 nucleotides: TGCGCCAGCAGTCCCGGAACCCGGGATCAGCCCCAGCATTTT. Amino acids: CASSPGTRDQPQHF.

The J gene is TRBJ2-5, the V gene TRBV5-1; D is uncertain. The CDR3 has 16 residues. The V gene's germline CDR1 is SGHRS and CDR2 YFSETQ. Trimming shortened V by 0 bases and J by 5 bases, and 17 bases separated the two germline ends. This CDR3 reads CASSLEGGSLGETQYF. The CDR3 region has the DNA TGCGCCAGCAGCTTGGAAGGCGGCTCCCTCGGGGAGACCCAGTACTTC.

V gene TRBV6-5 combines with J gene TRBJ2-7; possible D gene TRBD2, 5 bases. The V and J ends lost 7 bases and 4 bases respectively, with 20 bases between them. Germline CDR1 and CDR2: MNHEY and SVGAGI. This CDR3 spans 15 amino acids. The CDR3 loop is CASTLTRDLPYEQYF. The DNA for the CDR3 is TGTGCCAGCACCCTCACGAGGGATTTACCATACGAGCAGTACTTC.